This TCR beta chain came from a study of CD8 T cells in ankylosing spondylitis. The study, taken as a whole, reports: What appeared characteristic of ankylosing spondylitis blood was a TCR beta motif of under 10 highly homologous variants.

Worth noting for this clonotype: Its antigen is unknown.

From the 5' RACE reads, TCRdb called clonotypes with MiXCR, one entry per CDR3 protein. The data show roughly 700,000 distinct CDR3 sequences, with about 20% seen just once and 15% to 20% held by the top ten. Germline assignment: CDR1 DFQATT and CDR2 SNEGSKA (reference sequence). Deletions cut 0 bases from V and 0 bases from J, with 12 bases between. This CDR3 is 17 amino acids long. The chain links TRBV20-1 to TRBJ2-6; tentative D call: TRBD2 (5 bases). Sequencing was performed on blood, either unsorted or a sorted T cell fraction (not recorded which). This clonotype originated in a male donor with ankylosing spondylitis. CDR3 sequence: CSARDNLAISGANVLTF. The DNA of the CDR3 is TGCAGTGCTAGAGATAATTTAGCGATCTCTGGGGCCAACGTCCTGACTTTC.